The 8 T cell receptor beta chains listed next were all sequenced from one sample in a study of blood T cells in healthy people across ages. Then a second PCR, running roughly 7 to 11 cycles, was carried out with a sample-barcoded 5' primer and a J-beta primer mix. From the 5' RACE reads, TCRdb called clonotypes with MiXCR, one entry per CDR3 protein. The data contain 1.5 million to 1.9 million distinct CDR3 sequences, approximately 42% of them seen just once; the ten biggest clones take up around 4%. The source material was blood. These receptors were collected from a woman aged 18-29 years in good health.

This clonotype was observed a few times. The rearrangement uses TRBV29-1 and TRBJ1-1; 7 nucleotides match TRBD1. Germline V gene data show CDR1 as SQVTM and CDR2 as ANQGSEA. The CDR3 length is 14 residues. With 5 bases clipped from V and 5 bases from J, the junction kept 11 bases outside the gene matches. The CDR3: CSVYTTGVGTEAFF. Written as DNA, the CDR3 is TGCAGCGTTTATACCACAGGGGTGGGGACTGAAGCTTTCTTT.

This clonotype turned up a few times. The chain employs TRBV3-1 and TRBJ2-7; 9 bases agree with TRBD2. Germline V CDR1 and CDR2: LGHDT, YNNKEL (reference sequence). CDR3 size: 16 residues. With V trimmed by 0 bases and J by 3 bases, 6 bases remained unmatched. This chain's CDR3 is CASSQDLQRGVYEQYF. CDR3 in DNA: TGTGCCAGCAGCCAAGATCTTCAGCGGGGGGTCTACGAGCAGTACTTC.

This clonotype was counted only a few times. CDR3 protein: CASSFPPSTGEETQYF. CDR3 DNA sequence: TGTGCCAGCAGCTTCCCCCCATCGACAGGAGAAGAGACCCAGTACTTC. The chain couples TRBV7-9 to TRBJ2-5, with D perhaps TRBD1 (6 bases). The CDR3 totals 16 residues. The V end was cut by 3 bases, the J end by 3 bases, with 17 bases between. The germline CDR1 and CDR2 sequences are SEHNR and FQNEAQ (reference sequence). The variable domain in full, with the rest retrieved from reference TRBV7-9 and TRBJ2-5, is DTGVSQNPRHKITKRGQNVTFRCDPISEHNRLYWYRQTLGQGPEFLTYFQNEAQLEKSRLLSDRFSAERPKGSFSTLEIQRTEQGDSAMYLCASSFPPSTGEETQYFGPGTRLLVL.

The sample holds a few counts of this clonotype. The V and J genes are TRBV6-2 or TRBV6-3 and TRBJ2-1; maybe TRBD1 (7 bases). The V end lost 2 bases, the J end lost 4 bases, and 12 bases lay between the germline ends. Germline values: CDR1 MNHEY, CDR2 SVGEGT. The CDR3 spans 15 residues. The CDR3 region is CASSYMAGQYNEQFF. CDR3 bases: TGTGCCAGCAGTTACATGGCGGGACAGTACAATGAGCAGTTCTTC.

This clonotype came up a few times. The chain carries TRBV20-1 and TRBJ2-3; D might be TRBD2 (6 bases). The V gene's germline CDR1 is DFQATT and CDR2 SNEGSKA (reference sequence). V lost 5 bases to trimming and J lost 5 bases, with 17 bases between them. This CDR3 has 14 amino acids. Written as DNA, the CDR3 is TGCAGTGCTCCACTTAACGGGAGAGTAGATACGCAGTATTTT. Its translation is CSAPLNGRVDTQYF.

The rearrangement uses TRBV7-2 and TRBJ2-1; a weak D match, TRBD2 (6 bases). The CDR3 loop spans 16 amino acids. Per germline, CDR1 SGHTA and CDR2 FQGNSA. V shed 6 bases and J shed 2 bases, with 17 bases lying between them. The CDR3 sequence is CASSLLTGAPYNEQFF. The CDR3 bases are TGTGCCAGCAGTTTATTGACGGGAGCCCCCTACAATGAGCAGTTCTTC.

V is TRBV29-1 and J is TRBJ1-4; TRBD1 aligns across 9 bases. The CDR3 covers 16 residues. V lost 4 bases to trimming and J lost 0 bases; unmatched junction nucleotides: 6. From germline, CDR1 is SQVTM and CDR2 ANQGSEA. The CDR3 loop is CSVARDREPTNEKLFF. The CDR3 nucleotides are TGCAGCGTTGCCCGGGACAGGGAGCCAACTAATGAAAAACTGTTTTTT.

There are a few counts of this clonotype. The gene calls are TRBV12-3 or TRBV12-4 and TRBJ1-2; 8 bases are shared with TRBD1. V lost 1 base and J lost 0; bases outside the gene matches: 7. The CDR3 covers 17 residues. The CDR3 loop reads CASSLGLPGQANYGYTF. In DNA, the CDR3 is TGTGCCAGCAGTTTAGGGCTTCCGGGACAGGCTAACTATGGCTACACCTTC.